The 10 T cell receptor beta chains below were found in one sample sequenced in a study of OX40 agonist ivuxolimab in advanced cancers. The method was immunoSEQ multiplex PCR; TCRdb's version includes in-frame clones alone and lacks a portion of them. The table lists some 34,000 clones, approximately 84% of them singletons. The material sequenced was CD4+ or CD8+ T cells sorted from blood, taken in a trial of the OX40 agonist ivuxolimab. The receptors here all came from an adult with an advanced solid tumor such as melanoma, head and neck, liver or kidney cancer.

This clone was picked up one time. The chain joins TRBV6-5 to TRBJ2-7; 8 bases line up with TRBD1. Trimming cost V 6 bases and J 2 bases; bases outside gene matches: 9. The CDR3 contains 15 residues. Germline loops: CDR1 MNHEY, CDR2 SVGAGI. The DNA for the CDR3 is TGTGCCAGCAGCTTTCCCAGGGGGCTAACCTACGAGCAGTACTTC. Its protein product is CASSFPRGLTYEQYF.

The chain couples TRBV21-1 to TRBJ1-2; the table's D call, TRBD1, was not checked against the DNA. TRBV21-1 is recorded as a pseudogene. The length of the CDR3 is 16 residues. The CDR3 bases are TGTGCCAGCAGCAACGACAGGGGCATAGCTAACTATGGCTACACCTTC. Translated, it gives CASSNDRGIANYGYTF.

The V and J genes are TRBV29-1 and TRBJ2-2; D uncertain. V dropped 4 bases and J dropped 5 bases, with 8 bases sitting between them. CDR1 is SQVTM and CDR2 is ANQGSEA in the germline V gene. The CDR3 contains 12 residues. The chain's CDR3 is CSVVSWTGELFF. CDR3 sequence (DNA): TGCAGCGTTGTATCGTGGACCGGGGAGCTGTTTTTT.

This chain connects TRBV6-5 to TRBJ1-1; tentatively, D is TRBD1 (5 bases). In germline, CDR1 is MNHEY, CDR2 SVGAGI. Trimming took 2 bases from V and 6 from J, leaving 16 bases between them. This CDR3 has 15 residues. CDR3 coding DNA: TGTGCCAGCAGTTACGGGGATGGGGCGGCGGCTGAAGCTTTCTTT. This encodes CASSYGDGAAAEAFF.

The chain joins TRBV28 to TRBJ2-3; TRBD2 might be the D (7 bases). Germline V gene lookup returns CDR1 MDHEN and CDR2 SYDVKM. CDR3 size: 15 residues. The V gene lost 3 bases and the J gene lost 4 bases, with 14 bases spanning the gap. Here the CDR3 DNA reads TGTGCCAGCAGTTTTTACAGGGCGGGGGCAGATACGCAGTATTTT. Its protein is CASSFYRAGADTQYF.

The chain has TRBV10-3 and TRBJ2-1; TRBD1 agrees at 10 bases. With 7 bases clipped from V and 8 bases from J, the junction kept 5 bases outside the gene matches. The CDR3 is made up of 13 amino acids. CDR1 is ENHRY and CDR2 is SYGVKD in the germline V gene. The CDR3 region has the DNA TGTGCCATCACAGGGGACAGGGGCCATGAGCAGTTCTTC. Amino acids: CAITGDRGHEQFF.

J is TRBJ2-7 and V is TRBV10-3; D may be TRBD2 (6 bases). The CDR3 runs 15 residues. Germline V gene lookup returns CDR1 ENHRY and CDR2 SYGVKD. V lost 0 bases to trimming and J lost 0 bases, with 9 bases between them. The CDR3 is CAISESSGFSYEQYF. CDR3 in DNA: TGTGCCATCAGTGAGTCTAGCGGATTCTCCTACGAGCAGTACTTC.

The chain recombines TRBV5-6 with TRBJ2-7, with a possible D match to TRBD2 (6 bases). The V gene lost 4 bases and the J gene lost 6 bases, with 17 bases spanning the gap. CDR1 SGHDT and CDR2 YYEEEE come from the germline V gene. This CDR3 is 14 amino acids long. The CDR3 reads CASSPIRERLEQYF. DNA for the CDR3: TGTGCCAGCAGCCCCATCCGGGAGAGGCTCGAGCAGTACTTC. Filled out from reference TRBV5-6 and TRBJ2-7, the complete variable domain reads DAGVTQSPTHLIKTRGQQVTLRCSPKSGHDTVSWYQQALGQGPQFIFQYYEEEERQRGNFPDRFSGHQFPNYSSELNVNALLLGDSALYLCASSPIRERLEQYFGPGTRLTVT.

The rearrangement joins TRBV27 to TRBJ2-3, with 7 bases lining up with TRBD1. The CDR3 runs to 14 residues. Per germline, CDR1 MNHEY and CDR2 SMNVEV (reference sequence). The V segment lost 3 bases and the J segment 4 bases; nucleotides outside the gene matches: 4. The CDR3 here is CASSFGTDADTQYF. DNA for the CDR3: TGTGCCAGCAGTTTCGGGACAGACGCAGATACGCAGTATTTT.

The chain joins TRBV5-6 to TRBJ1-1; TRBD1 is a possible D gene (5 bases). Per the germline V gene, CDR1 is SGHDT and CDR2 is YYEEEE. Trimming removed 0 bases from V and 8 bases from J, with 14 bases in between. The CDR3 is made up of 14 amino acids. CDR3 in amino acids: CASSLAQIREEAFF. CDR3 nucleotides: TGTGCCAGCAGCTTGGCGCAAATCAGGGAAGAAGCTTTCTTT.